Presented here are 25 T cell receptor beta chains from one specimen sequenced in a study of blood T cells in healthy people across ages. For the second PCR, which ran for roughly 6 to 12 cycles, a sample-barcoded 5' primer and a J-beta primer mix were used. TCRdb re-called the 5' RACE reads with MiXCR, one entry per CDR3 protein. The profile shows 1.5 million to 2 million distinct CDR3 sequences, 28% of them singletons. The sample taken for sequencing was blood. These receptor sequences come from a woman in her 30s in good health.

This sequence joins TRBV6-5 and TRBJ2-5; 10 bases match TRBD2. V dropped 2 bases and J dropped 1; count of bases not matched to a gene: 4. From germline, CDR1 is MNHEY and CDR2 SVGAGI. The length of the CDR3 is 16 residues. This chain's CDR3 is CASSYRSSGGQETQYF. The CDR3 DNA is TGTGCCAGCAGTTACAGGTCTAGCGGGGGCCAAGAGACCCAGTACTTC.

This clonotype occurred a few times. The junction departs from germline at one end; a sequencing error may be responsible. V is TRBV20-1 and J is TRBJ1-2; 12 bases line up with TRBD1. The CDR3 loop spans 16 amino acids. CDR1 and CDR2 from the germline V gene are DFQATT and SNEGSKA (reference sequence). The CDR3 bases are TGCAGAGCTAGACCGGGGACAGGGGGCTTTTCAGGAGGCTACACCTTC. Its protein is CRARPGTGGFSGGYTF.

CDR3 DNA sequence: TGTGCCAGCAGCTTCGCCGCAGGGGGCTATCAGCCCCAGCATTTT. Translating gives CASSFAAGGYQPQHF. The chain joins TRBV7-2 to TRBJ1-5; 8 nucleotides align to TRBD1. CDR3 length: 15 amino acids. With 3 bases clipped from V and 5 bases from J, the junction kept 6 bases outside the gene matches. CDR1 is SGHTA and CDR2 is FQGNSA in the germline V gene.

This clonotype was observed a few times. The rearrangement links TRBV27 to TRBJ2-5; 8 bases line up with TRBD2. The J call may be mistaken, given a closer DNA end match to TRBJ2-7. Germline CDR1 reads MNHEY; CDR2 reads SMNVEV (reference sequence). The CDR3 is 15 amino acids. The CDR3 spells CASSFMAGGTDEQYF. DNA of the CDR3: TGTGCCAGCAGTTTCATGGCGGGAGGTACCGACGAGCAGTACTTC.

This clonotype was picked up a small number of times. This rearrangement joins TRBV6-1 to TRBJ2-4; D unresolved. The J call may be faulty, since TRBJ2-7 better matches the DNA end. This CDR3 contains 13 residues. Per germline, CDR1 MNHNS and CDR2 SASEGT. CDR3 sequence (DNA): TGTGCCAGCAGGGAGTCCGTTTCCTACGAGCAGTACTTC. This gives the protein CASRESVSYEQYF.

This chain links TRBV7-2 with TRBJ2-7, with D possibly called TRBD1 or TRBD2 (5 bases each). The CDR3 runs to 13 residues. V shed 10 bases and J shed 5 bases, with 18 bases lying between them. CDR1 SGHTA and CDR2 FQGNSA come from the germline V gene. CDR3 sequence reads: CATEGQGRDEQYF. The CDR3 DNA is TGTGCCACCGAGGGCCAGGGTCGGGACGAGCAGTACTTC.

The chain joins TRBV9 to TRBJ1-2; tentatively, D is TRBD1 (5 bases). CDR1 is SGDLS and CDR2 is YYNGEE in the germline V gene. The length of the CDR3 is 12 residues. V was clipped by 0 bases and J by 6 bases, with 6 bases between them. Written as DNA, the CDR3 is TGTGCCAGCAGCGTAGGACAGAATGGCTACACCTTC. Protein product: CASSVGQNGYTF.

V usage is TRBV2 and J usage is TRBJ1-5; D is undetermined. The CDR3 extends over 14 amino acids. V lost 8 bases to trimming and J lost 3 bases, with 14 bases between them. CDR1 is SNHLY, CDR2 FYNNEI, per germline. The CDR3 DNA follows: TGTGCCAGCGCCGCGACTCGGGTCAATCAGCCCCAGCATTTT. It translates to CASAATRVNQPQHF.

This chain joins TRBV29-1 and TRBJ2-7; 8 positions match TRBD1. The CDR3 is 12 residues long. In germline, CDR1 is SQVTM, CDR2 ANQGSEA. The junction had 5 bases not matched to a gene; V was cut back by 3 bases and J by 7 bases. CDR3 region: CSVDQGAKEQYF. The CDR3 nucleotides read TGCAGCGTTGATCAGGGGGCGAAAGAGCAGTACTTC.

This clonotype came up a few times. Sequence at one end of the junction differs from germline and may be a read error. The rearrangement links TRBV6-5 to TRBJ2-6, with D possibly being TRBD1 (5 bases). This CDR3 has 15 amino acids. From germline, CDR1 is MNHEY and CDR2 SVGAGI. CDR3 DNA sequence: TGTGCCAGCAGTCCGCCGGGCTCTGGGGCCAACGCCCTGACTTTC. This codes for CASSPPGSGANALTF.

In the case of this clonotype: The missing conserved phenylalanine or tryptophan at the end of this CDR3 makes a read error likely. The chain combines TRBV24-1 with TRBJ2-2; D gene ambiguous. The CDR3 is made up of 14 amino acids. CDR1 and CDR2 (germline): KGHDR, SFDVKD. Trimming took 1 base from V and 0 from J, leaving 2 bases between them. CDR3 in amino acids: CATSDFTNTGELFC. CDR3 nucleotides: TGTGCCACCAGTGATTTTACGAACACCGGGGAGCTGTTTTGT.

This chain joins TRBV12-3 or TRBV12-4 and TRBJ2-7; a weak D match, TRBD1 (6 bases). The CDR3 consists of 13 residues. V gave up 6 bases and J gave up 8 bases, with 17 bases separating them. The CDR3 nucleotides read TGTGCCAGCAGCCGAGACAGGTGGTATAAGCAGTACTTC. It encodes CASSRDRWYKQYF.

This clonotype was counted between two and nine times. The CDR3 here is CASSTGRYGNEQFF. The CDR3 DNA reads TGTGCCAGCAGTACTGGGCGATACGGCAATGAGCAGTTCTTC. The chain employs TRBV6-5 and TRBJ2-1; D not resolved. The germline V gene has CDR1 MNHEY and CDR2 SVGAGI. Trimming took 5 bases from V and 6 from J, leaving 14 bases between them. This CDR3 has 14 amino acids.

The rearrangement joins TRBV27 to TRBJ1-1; D unclear. Deletions cut 5 bases from V and 7 bases from J, with 14 bases between. Germline loops: CDR1 MNHEY, CDR2 SMNVEV (reference sequence). The CDR3 length is 13 residues. The CDR3 sequence is CASSPKDGLEAFF. CDR3 nucleotide sequence: TGTGCCAGCAGTCCAAAAGACGGACTTGAAGCTTTCTTT.

This clonotype has a handful of counts. The V gene is TRBV20-1, the J gene TRBJ2-5, with D possibly being TRBD1 (5 bases). The closer fit of TRBJ2-7 to the DNA end suggests the J call may be wrong. The CDR3 totals 12 residues. Per the germline V gene, CDR1 is DFQATT and CDR2 is SNEGSKA (reference sequence). The CDR3 coding sequence is TGCAGTGCTGCAGGTGGTAGGGGCGAGCAGTACTTC. Encoded protein: CSAAGGRGEQYF.

There are many counts of this clonotype. The chain employs TRBV5-1 and TRBJ2-1; 8 nucleotides agree with TRBD2. The germline V gene encodes CDR1 SGHRS and CDR2 YFSETQ. This CDR3 has 15 amino acids. V was clipped by 4 bases and J by 2 bases; unmatched bases: 5. The CDR3 bases are TGCGCCAGCAGCCGGGAGGGCCTCACCTACAATGAGCAGTTCTTC. Translating gives CASSREGLTYNEQFF. Filled out from reference TRBV5-1 and TRBJ2-1, the complete variable domain reads KAGVTQTPRYLIKTRGQQVTLSCSPISGHRSVSWYQQTPGQGLQFLFEYFSETQRNKGNFPGRFSGRQFSNSRSEMNVSTLELGDSALYLCASSREGLTYNEQFFGPGTRLTVL.

This clonotype was seen more than once but under ten times. This chain uses TRBV7-2 with TRBJ1-2; no firm D call. This CDR3 contains 13 residues. Germline loops: CDR1 SGHTA, CDR2 FQGNSA. V lost 1 base and J 6 bases, leaving 9 bases between the germline ends. CDR3 protein: CASSLGWQDGYTF. The CDR3 DNA is TGTGCCAGCAGCTTAGGTTGGCAGGATGGCTACACCTTC.

Points on this clonotype: Since a much larger clone is just one base distant, this may be a read error. The chain has TRBV20-1 and TRBJ2-5; D call uncertain. Germline loops: CDR1 DFQATT, CDR2 SNEGSKA (reference sequence). The CDR3 runs to 11 residues. V gave up 1 base and J gave up 11 bases, with 11 bases separating them. CDR3 residues: CSARGLNEQYF. The CDR3 DNA follows: TGCAGTGCTAGAGGTTTGAATGAGCAGTACTTC.

The rearrangement uses TRBV5-1 and TRBJ2-7, with D perhaps TRBD2 (6 bases). In germline, CDR1 is SGHRS, CDR2 YFSETQ. This CDR3 has 15 residues. V lost 3 bases and J 1 base, leaving 14 bases between the germline ends. DNA for the CDR3: TGCGCCAGCAGCTATTCGGGGGACTTATCCTACGAGCAGTACTTC. Its protein is CASSYSGDLSYEQYF.

This clonotype turned up a few times. The chain has TRBV4-2 and TRBJ1-2; D is possibly TRBD1 (5 bases). This CDR3 contains 15 residues. Trimming left V 1 base short and J 5 bases short, with 14 bases between. Looked up from germline, CDR1 is LGHNA and CDR2 is YNFKEQ. CDR3 DNA: TGTGCCAGCAGCCAAGCAAGTCAGGGAAGATATGGCTACACCTTC. Protein: CASSQASQGRYGYTF.

The rearrangement links TRBV18 to TRBJ2-5; D uncertain. Germline CDR1 KGHSH, CDR2 LQKENI. This CDR3 region has 14 residues. V lost 0 bases and J lost 2, with 7 bases in between. The DNA of the CDR3 is TGTGCCAGCTCACCACCGCTGCGTCAAGAGACCCAGTACTTC. This codes for CASSPPLRQETQYF.

About this clonotype: One base away lies a much larger clone, so this may be a sequencing read error. This chain links TRBV29-1 with TRBJ2-2; 7 positions agree with TRBD1. The CDR3 consists of 15 residues. Looked up from germline, CDR1 is SQVTM and CDR2 is ANQGSEA. J was trimmed by 7 bases and V by 4 bases; bases with no gene match: 12. The CDR3 DNA reads TGCAGCGTTGGTTTCCGGGACAGATGGATCGGGGAGCTGTTTTTT. It encodes CSVGFRDRWIGELFF.

The table lists this clonotype with a few counts. The chain recombines TRBV5-1 with TRBJ2-1; 9 bases are shared with TRBD2. J was trimmed by 7 bases and V by 0 bases; bases with no gene match: 11. The CDR3 has 17 amino acids. The V gene's germline CDR1 is SGHRS and CDR2 YFSETQ. CDR3 region: CASSLEEGGRALNEQFF. The CDR3 DNA reads as TGCGCCAGCAGCTTGGAAGAGGGCGGGAGGGCCTTAAATGAGCAGTTCTTC.

This clonotype has a single count. A much larger clone differs by one base, so this may be a read error. J is TRBJ2-3 and V is TRBV5-1, with 10 positions matching TRBD2. The germline V gene encodes CDR1 SGHRS and CDR2 YFSETQ. The CDR3 spans 16 residues. J gave up 5 bases and V 3 bases, and 9 bases lay outside the gene matches. The CDR3 region is CASSSASGGAKDTQYF. The CDR3, as DNA: TGCGCCAGCAGCTCGGCCAGCGGGGGGGCCAAAGATACGCAGTATTTT. The entire variable domain, with the rest obtained from reference TRBV5-1 and TRBJ2-3, is as follows: KAGVTQTPRYLIKTRGQQVTLSCSPISGHRSVSWYQQTPGQGLQFLFEYFSETQRNKGNFPGRFSGRQFSNSRSEMNVSTLELGDSALYLCASSSASGGAKDTQYFGPGTRLTVL.

The DNA of the CDR3 is TGTGCCAGCGGACCGACGTCCGGTGGGGACTACGAGCAGTACTTC. Protein sequence: CASGPTSGGDYEQYF. V usage is TRBV28 and J usage is TRBJ2-7, with D unresolved. Between the trimmed V and J ends, which lost 8 bases and 3 bases, there was a span of 20 bases. Germline V CDR1 and CDR2: MDHEN, SYDVKM. The CDR3 spans 15 residues.